This T cell receptor (beta chain) was documented in a study of patients and donors after allogeneic stem cell transplantation. This clonotype appeared a few times. The CDR3 covers 15 residues. V lost 4 bases, J lost 5 bases, and 17 bases lay in between. TCRdb fed the RT-PCR reads into MiXCR, producing one record per CDR3 protein. The repertoire holds more than 150,000 distinct CDR3 sequences, with 41% as singletons. The chain is built from TRBV23-1 and TRBJ2-5; D may be TRBD2 (6 bases). TRBV23-1 is classed as an ORF, of uncertain function. Material: blood, either unsorted or a sorted T cell fraction (not recorded which). This TCR was sampled from a human donor who was either an allogeneic HSCT recipient or a stem cell or donor lymphocyte infusion donor (not recorded which). It is not recorded whose cells these are; they may come from a transplant donor. Here the CDR3 reads CASSPRDCLRETQYF. Here the CDR3 DNA reads TGCGCCAGCAGTCCCAGGGACTGTTTAAGGGAGACCCAGTACTTC.